This T cell receptor beta chain was recovered during a study of blood T cell repertoires in COVID-19 (TCRdb year 2020). With regard to the full study: The collaborator samples originated in the United States, Italy and Spain and spanned the acute and convalescent phases of COVID-19. The material from the prospective study consisted of cDNA or gDNA derived from T cells, B-cell-depleted T cells, or PBMCs. Samples were obtained from the ongoing ImmuneRACE study (first 160 participants) and from 1,200 or so subjects provided by 6 global collaborators. HLA class I and class II types, where available, came from metadata supplied by the sample provider rather than from assay-based typing. The sample metadata nearly always contained a de-identified subject ID, COVID-19 status, age in years and sex. The repertoires were released in a freely available public database meant as a resource for research on the immune response to SARS-CoV-2. Subjects who had been exposed to COVID-19, were actively infected with it, or had recovered from it provided the deeply sampled blood TCRbeta repertoires that made up the dataset.

Comment on this clone: Which antigen it targets is not known. One end of the junction varies from germline; a read error may be responsible.

One collaborating source in Seattle enrolled patients while the patients were actively infected and followed the patients over time throughout the course of disease. Each collaborating institution followed its own protocols to collect whole blood in K2EDTA tubes. For TCRbeta analysis, collaborators shipped samples as frozen whole blood, isolated PBMCs, or DNA extracted from either of those sample types. For CDR1 and CDR2, the germline V gene lists SGHRS and YFSETQ. Its CDR3 holds 15 amino acids, cysteine through phenylalanine. CDR3 DNA only is kept here, 45 bases in frame from base 1. TCRbeta CDR3 regions were amplified from genomic DNA using the immunoSEQ Assay, a bias-controlled multiplex PCR. As for how the authors treated the data: The number of nucleated cells in each sample was estimated by amplification of reference gene primers within the assay. Sequence reads were collapsed and filtered to measure the absolute abundance of every unique TCRbeta CDR3 rearrangement. For each sample, productive Simpson clonality was calculated as the square root of Simpson's diversity index across productive rearrangements. The immuneACCESS repertoire file appears here via TCRdb, limited to in-frame rearrangements. These files lack a portion of the clones; in checked studies, under half of the deficit traces to unresolved V genes, and the cause of the others is not known. That table supplies the V and J calls and clone size; D and trimming were determined from the DNA. For this sample the table gives 150,000 to 200,000 clones, of which about 92% were detected only once. The ten biggest clones cover 1.5% to 2.5% of the sample.

Paper-wide results and their limitations: Clinical and demographic metadata were provided uncurated, with the amount varying by source and participant.

This TCR derives from a woman aged 60-70 years with COVID-19, enrolled during active disease. The chain is made from TRBV5-1 and TRBJ2-5, and 9 bases in between align with TRBD2. Sequenced sample: peripheral blood. This receptor has the CDR3 CARSRAGGPGETQYF. The nucleotides read TGCGCCCGCAGTCGCGCGGGGGGGCCAGGGGAGACCCAGTACTTC.